These T cell receptor beta chains were read from a single sample in a study of T cells in Graves' hyperthyroidism and ophthalmopathy. TCRdb analysed the multiplex PCR reads with MiXCR anew, one entry per CDR3 protein. The table includes more than 600,000 distinct CDR3 sequences, less than 20% detected once. The material sequenced was blood. The receptors originated from a man aged 18 to 30 with Graves' hyperthyroidism. Both conserved end residues are part of each CDR3. A D gene is named only where the DNA matches it firmly. Only some rows state a clone size, as once, few, many or a class for expanded clones.

CDR3nt: TGCGCCAGCAGCTCGGACAGGGGGCCAAGAGGCTACACCTTC
CDR3aa: CASSSDRGPRGYTF
v_gene: TRBV5-1
d_gene: TRBD1
j_gene: TRBJ1-2
abundance: few

CDR3nt: TGTGCCAGCAGTTCTAGAGAAGGACAGGGTCTCGGGAAACTGTTTTTT
CDR3aa: CASSSREGQGLGKLFF
v_gene: TRBV28
d_gene: TRBD1
j_gene: TRBJ1-4
abundance: few

CDR3nt: TGCAGCGTTGAGACGGGAGAAGAGATAGATACGCAGTATTTT
CDR3aa: CSVETGEEIDTQYF
v_gene: TRBV29-1
d_gene: NA
j_gene: TRBJ2-3
abundance: many

CDR3nt: TGTGCCAGCAGCTTAGCGGTTCAGGGATCCCACGAGCAGTACTTC
CDR3aa: CASSLAVQGSHEQYF
v_gene: TRBV7-2
d_gene: NA
j_gene: TRBJ2-7
abundance: few

CDR3nt: TGTGCCTGGAGCGCACAGGAAGGTGGCTACGAGCAGTACTTC
CDR3aa: CAWSAQEGGYEQYF
v_gene: TRBV30
d_gene: NA
j_gene: TRBJ2-7
abundance: NA

CDR3nt: TGTGCCAGCAGGGCCACAGGGCGCAGCTATGGCTACACCTTC
CDR3aa: CASRATGRSYGYTF
v_gene: TRBV5-8
d_gene: NA
j_gene: TRBJ1-2
abundance: few

CDR3nt: TGTGCCATCAGTGAGCCGGGAGACGGGAACACCGGGGAGCTGTTTTTT
CDR3aa: CAISEPGDGNTGELFF
v_gene: TRBV10-3
d_gene: NA
j_gene: TRBJ2-2
abundance: NA

CDR3nt: TGTGCCAGCAGTAGCCTAGGACCCTCCTACGAGCAGTACTTC
CDR3aa: CASSSLGPSYEQYF
v_gene: TRBV28
d_gene: NA
j_gene: TRBJ2-7
abundance: many

CDR3nt: TGTGCCTGGAGTGGGACAGACCAAGAGACCCAGTACTTC
CDR3aa: CAWSGTDQETQYF
v_gene: TRBV30
d_gene: NA
j_gene: TRBJ2-5
abundance: many

CDR3nt: TGTGCCAGCAGCCATTCCGGACTAGCGCTGGATGAGCAGTTCTTC
CDR3aa: CASSHSGLALDEQFF
v_gene: TRBV9
d_gene: TRBD2
j_gene: TRBJ2-1
abundance: NA

CDR3nt: TGCAGTGCTGACGACAGGGGGCTTGAAGAGACCCAGTACTTC
CDR3aa: CSADDRGLEETQYF
v_gene: TRBV20-1
d_gene: TRBD1
j_gene: TRBJ2-5
abundance: NA

CDR3nt: TGTGCCAGCAGCCATACATCATATGGCTACACCTTC
CDR3aa: CASSHTSYGYTF
v_gene: TRBV14
d_gene: NA
j_gene: TRBJ1-2
abundance: NA

CDR3nt: TGTGCTAGTGGTCACCGGGACAGGGGAGTAAAGACCCAGTACTTC
CDR3aa: CASGHRDRGVKTQYF
v_gene: TRBV12-5
d_gene: TRBD1
j_gene: TRBJ2-5
abundance: few

CDR3nt: TGTGCCAGCAGTGAGGACAGGGCAGCAGAGACCCAGTACTTC
CDR3aa: CASSEDRAAETQYF
v_gene: TRBV2
d_gene: TRBD1
j_gene: TRBJ2-5
abundance: many

CDR3nt: TGTGCCAGCAGCTTTCGTTCCGGACAGCTCCAAGAGACCCAGTACTTC
CDR3aa: CASSFRSGQLQETQYF
v_gene: TRBV5-8
d_gene: NA
j_gene: TRBJ2-5
abundance: NA

CDR3nt: TGTGCCTGGAATACGGGGGACAGGCTTCTGTACGAGCAGTACTTC
CDR3aa: CAWNTGDRLLYEQYF
v_gene: TRBV30
d_gene: TRBD1
j_gene: TRBJ2-7
abundance: many

CDR3nt: TGCGCCAGCAGTGAAGTGTCGGGGGGTGAGCAGTTCTTC
CDR3aa: CASSEVSGGEQFF
v_gene: TRBV10-1
d_gene: TRBD2
j_gene: TRBJ2-1
abundance: NA

CDR3nt: TGTGCCTGGAGCGTCATGGGGACAGGGACCAATGAGCAGTTCTTC
CDR3aa: CAWSVMGTGTNEQFF
v_gene: TRBV30
d_gene: TRBD1
j_gene: TRBJ2-1
abundance: few

CDR3nt: TGTGCCAGCAGCTTCGACAAAGACACTGAAGCTTTCTTT
CDR3aa: CASSFDKDTEAFF
v_gene: TRBV7-3
d_gene: NA
j_gene: TRBJ1-1
abundance: NA

CDR3nt: TGTGCCAGCAGCTTCGGGACCAATGAGCAGTTCTTC
CDR3aa: CASSFGTNEQFF
v_gene: TRBV5-6
d_gene: NA
j_gene: TRBJ2-1
abundance: NA

CDR3nt: TGTGCCAGCAGCTTAGGTACCTATAGCAATCAGCCCCAGCATTTT
CDR3aa: CASSLGTYSNQPQHF
v_gene: TRBV7-2
d_gene: NA
j_gene: TRBJ1-5
abundance: NA

CDR3nt: TGTGCCAGCAGTGATAGTGGGCCCGGGGAGCTGTTTTTT
CDR3aa: CASSDSGPGELFF
v_gene: TRBV2
d_gene: NA
j_gene: TRBJ2-2
abundance: few

CDR3nt: TGTGCCAGCAGCTTCAGCGCCTACGAGCAGTACTTC
CDR3aa: CASSFSAYEQYF
v_gene: TRBV28
d_gene: NA
j_gene: TRBJ2-7
abundance: many

CDR3nt: TGTGCCAGCAGCTTGAATACCCAAGAGACCCAGTACTTC
CDR3aa: CASSLNTQETQYF
v_gene: TRBV12-3/TRBV12-4
d_gene: NA
j_gene: TRBJ2-5
abundance: many

CDR3nt: TGTGCCACCAGTGATTTTCGTTTGAATGAGCAGTTCTTC
CDR3aa: CATSDFRLNEQFF
v_gene: TRBV24-1
d_gene: NA
j_gene: TRBJ2-1
abundance: few

CDR3nt: TGTGCCAGCAGTTCGACTAGCGGGAGCTACTACGAGCAGTACTTC
CDR3aa: CASSSTSGSYYEQYF
v_gene: TRBV3-1
d_gene: TRBD2
j_gene: TRBJ2-7
abundance: many

CDR3nt: TGTGCCACCGCCACGGGGACTAGCGGGAGCGACGAGCAGTACTTC
CDR3aa: CATATGTSGSDEQYF
v_gene: TRBV10-3
d_gene: TRBD2
j_gene: TRBJ2-7
abundance: few

CDR3nt: TGTGCCAGCAGAGAGGGACGGATCTCCTACGAGCAGTACTTC
CDR3aa: CASREGRISYEQYF
v_gene: TRBV27
d_gene: NA
j_gene: TRBJ2-7
abundance: NA

CDR3nt: TGTGCCAGCAGCTTAGGGTGGACTTACGAAGAGACCCAGTACTTC
CDR3aa: CASSLGWTYEETQYF
v_gene: TRBV11-3
d_gene: NA
j_gene: TRBJ2-5
abundance: many

CDR3nt: TGTGCCAGCAGCCTGGGGACGGGTGTAACTGCGCAGTATTTT
CDR3aa: CASSLGTGVTAQYF
v_gene: TRBV27
d_gene: NA
j_gene: TRBJ2-3
abundance: few

CDR3nt: TGTGCCAGCAGCTTAGAGGTTGCGGGGTTTGGCTACACCTTC
CDR3aa: CASSLEVAGFGYTF
v_gene: TRBV7-9
d_gene: NA
j_gene: TRBJ1-2
abundance: NA

CDR3nt: TGTGCCAGCTCACCACTGAAGGGCTTGTCTGGAAACACCATATATTTT
CDR3aa: CASSPLKGLSGNTIYF
v_gene: TRBV18
d_gene: NA
j_gene: TRBJ1-3
abundance: NA

CDR3nt: TGTGCCAGCGGATTGGCGGCTGGAAACACCATATATTTT
CDR3aa: CASGLAAGNTIYF
v_gene: TRBV2
d_gene: NA
j_gene: TRBJ1-3
abundance: many

CDR3nt: TGTGCCAGCAGCTTATTGGGACAAGGCTGGAACGAGCAGTACTTC
CDR3aa: CASSLLGQGWNEQYF
v_gene: TRBV7-8
d_gene: NA
j_gene: TRBJ2-7
abundance: many

CDR3nt: TGTGCCAGCAGCGACGGGACACTAAACACTGAAGCTTTCTTT
CDR3aa: CASSDGTLNTEAFF
v_gene: TRBV3-1
d_gene: NA
j_gene: TRBJ1-1
abundance: many

CDR3nt: TGTGCCATCTCCTCCGGGACCCACAATGAGCAGTTCTTC
CDR3aa: CAISSGTHNEQFF
v_gene: TRBV3-1
d_gene: NA
j_gene: TRBJ2-1
abundance: NA

CDR3nt: TGTGCCAGCAGCCAGGGGACTAGCGGGAGTCATGAGCAGTTCTTC
CDR3aa: CASSQGTSGSHEQFF
v_gene: TRBV3-1
d_gene: TRBD2
j_gene: TRBJ2-1
abundance: NA

CDR3nt: TGTGCCTGGAGTATGGGCCCCACAGATACGCAGTATTTT
CDR3aa: CAWSMGPTDTQYF
v_gene: TRBV30
d_gene: NA
j_gene: TRBJ2-3
abundance: few